This record concerns one T cell receptor beta chain sequence. Its target is not known. These data belong to a study of cytomegalovirus exposure and HLA in healthy donors. Whole-study findings and limits: It was reported that the classifier diagnosed cytomegalovirus status with high specificity and sensitivity in both the original and validation cohorts.

The study drew the donors from its 120-subject validation cohort, separate from the roughly 700-subject first cohort. Germline V gene lookup returns CDR1 MNHNY and CDR2 SVGAGI (reference sequence). This CDR3 spans 15 amino acids. V trimming: 3 bases; J trimming: 2 bases; junction bases outside the gene matches: 4. Only in-frame clones appear in the TCRdb table, and some are missing; sequencing was by immunoSEQ multiplex PCR. The sample has under 200,000 clones, roughly 89% seen once; the top ten hold 3% to 3.5%. The sample was PBMCs. The source is a woman between 18 and 29 years old in good health and CMV-seropositive. The rearrangement links TRBV6-6 to TRBJ2-3; 8 nucleotides match TRBD2. DNA for the CDR3: TGTGCCAGCAGTTATTCGGGGGGGCCCACAGATACGCAGTATTTT. Residues: CASSYSGGPTDTQYF.